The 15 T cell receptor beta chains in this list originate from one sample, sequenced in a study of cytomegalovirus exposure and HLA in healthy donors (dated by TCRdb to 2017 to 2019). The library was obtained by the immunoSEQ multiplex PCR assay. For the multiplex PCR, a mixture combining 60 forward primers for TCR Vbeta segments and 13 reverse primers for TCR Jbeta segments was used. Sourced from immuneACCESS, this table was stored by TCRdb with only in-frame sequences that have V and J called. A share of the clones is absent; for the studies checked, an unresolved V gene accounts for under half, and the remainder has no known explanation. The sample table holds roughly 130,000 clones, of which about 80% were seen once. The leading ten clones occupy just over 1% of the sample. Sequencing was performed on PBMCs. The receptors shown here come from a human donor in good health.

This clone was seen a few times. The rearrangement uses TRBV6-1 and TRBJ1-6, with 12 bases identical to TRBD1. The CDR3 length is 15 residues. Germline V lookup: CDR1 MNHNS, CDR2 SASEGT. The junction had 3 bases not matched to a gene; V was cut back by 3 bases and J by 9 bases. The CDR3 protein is CASSEGTGGFSPLHF. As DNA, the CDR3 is TGTGCCAGCAGTGAGGGGACAGGGGGCTTTTCACCCCTCCACTTT.

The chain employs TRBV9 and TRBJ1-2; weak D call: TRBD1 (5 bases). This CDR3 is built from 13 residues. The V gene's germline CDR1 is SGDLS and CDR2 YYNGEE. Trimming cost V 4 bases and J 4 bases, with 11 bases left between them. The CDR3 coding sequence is TGTGCCAGCAGCCCCAGGGTATCCTATGGCTACACCTTC. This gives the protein CASSPRVSYGYTF. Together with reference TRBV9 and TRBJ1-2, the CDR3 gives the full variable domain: DSGVTQTPKHLITATGQRVTLRCSPRSGDLSVYWYQQSLDQGLQFLIQYYNGEERAKGNILERFSAQQFPDLHSELNLSSLELGDSALYFCASSPRVSYGYTFGSGTRLTVV.

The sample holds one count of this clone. CDR3 in DNA: TGTGCCAGCAGTTTGGGACAGGGAACCAATGGCTACACCTTC. Translation: CASSLGQGTNGYTF. The chain joins TRBV28 to TRBJ1-2, with 9 positions matching TRBD1. The V segment lost 3 bases and the J segment 6 bases; nucleotides outside the gene matches: 5. This CDR3 has 14 residues. The germline V gene has CDR1 MDHEN and CDR2 SYDVKM.

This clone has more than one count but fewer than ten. The DNA of the CDR3 is TGTGCCAGCAGCTTGGGTGGTGGGACAGGCTCTCTCTATGGCTACACCTTC. This encodes CASSLGGGTGSLYGYTF. The chain uses TRBV5-6 and TRBJ1-2; TRBD1 aligns across 8 bases. The germline V gene has CDR1 SGHDT and CDR2 YYEEEE. The CDR3 spans 17 residues. V gave up 0 bases and J gave up 4 bases; unmatched junction bases: 11.

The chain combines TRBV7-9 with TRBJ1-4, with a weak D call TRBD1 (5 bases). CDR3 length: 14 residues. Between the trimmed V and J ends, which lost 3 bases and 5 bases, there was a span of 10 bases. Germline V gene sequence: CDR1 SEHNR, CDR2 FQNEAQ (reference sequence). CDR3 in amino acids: CASSFLQENEKLFF. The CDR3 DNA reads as TGTGCCAGCAGCTTTTTACAGGAGAATGAAAAACTGTTTTTT. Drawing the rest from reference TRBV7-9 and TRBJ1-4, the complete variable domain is DTGVSQNPRHKITKRGQNVTFRCDPISEHNRLYWYRQTLGQGPEFLTYFQNEAQLEKSRLLSDRFSAERPKGSFSTLEIQRTEQGDSAMYLCASSFLQENEKLFFGSGTQLSVL.

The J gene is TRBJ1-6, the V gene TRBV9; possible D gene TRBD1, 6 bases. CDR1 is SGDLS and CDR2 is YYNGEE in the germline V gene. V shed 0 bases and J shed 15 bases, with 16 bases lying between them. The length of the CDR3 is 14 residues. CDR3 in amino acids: CASSVGDTGFRLHF. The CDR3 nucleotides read TGTGCCAGCAGCGTAGGGGACACAGGGTTTCGCCTCCACTTT. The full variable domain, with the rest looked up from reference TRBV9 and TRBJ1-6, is DSGVTQTPKHLITATGQRVTLRCSPRSGDLSVYWYQQSLDQGLQFLIQYYNGEERAKGNILERFSAQQFPDLHSELNLSSLELGDSALYFCASSVGDTGFRLHFGNGTRLTVT.

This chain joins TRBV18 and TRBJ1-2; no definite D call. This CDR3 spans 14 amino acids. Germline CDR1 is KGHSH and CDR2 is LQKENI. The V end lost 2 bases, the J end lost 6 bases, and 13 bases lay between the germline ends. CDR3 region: CASSPSGRRDGYTF. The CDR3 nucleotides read TGTGCCAGCTCACCAAGTGGGAGAAGAGATGGCTACACCTTC.

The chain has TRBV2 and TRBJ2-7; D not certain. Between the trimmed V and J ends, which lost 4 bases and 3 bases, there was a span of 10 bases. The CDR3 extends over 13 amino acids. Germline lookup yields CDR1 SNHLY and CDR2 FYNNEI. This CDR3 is CASSGLINYEQYF. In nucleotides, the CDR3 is TGTGCCAGCAGTGGGCTCATAAACTACGAGCAGTACTTC.

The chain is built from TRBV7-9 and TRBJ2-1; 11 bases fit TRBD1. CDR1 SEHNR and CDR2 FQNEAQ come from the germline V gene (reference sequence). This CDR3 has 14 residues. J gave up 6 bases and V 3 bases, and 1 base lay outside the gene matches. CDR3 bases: TGTGCCAGCAGCTTTGGACAGGGGGCCAATGAGCAGTTCTTC. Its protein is CASSFGQGANEQFF.

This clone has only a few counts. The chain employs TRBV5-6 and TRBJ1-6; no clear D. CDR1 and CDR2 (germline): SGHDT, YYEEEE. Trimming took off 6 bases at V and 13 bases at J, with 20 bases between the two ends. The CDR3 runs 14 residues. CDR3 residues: CASTRGGDLAPLHF. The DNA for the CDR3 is TGTGCCAGCACTAGAGGCGGAGATTTAGCTCCCCTCCACTTT.

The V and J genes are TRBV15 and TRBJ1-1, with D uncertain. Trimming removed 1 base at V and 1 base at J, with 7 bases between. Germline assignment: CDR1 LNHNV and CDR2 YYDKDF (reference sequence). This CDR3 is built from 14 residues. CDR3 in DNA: TGTGCCACCAGCAGAGTCCCAGAGAACACTGAAGCTTTCTTT. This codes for CATSRVPENTEAFF. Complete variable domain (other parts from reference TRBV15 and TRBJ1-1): DAMVIQNPRYQVTQFGKPVTLSCSQTLNHNVMYWYQQKSSQAPKLLFHYYDKDFNNEADTPDNFQSRRPNTSFCFLDIRSPGLGDTAMYLCATSRVPENTEAFFGQGTRLTVV.

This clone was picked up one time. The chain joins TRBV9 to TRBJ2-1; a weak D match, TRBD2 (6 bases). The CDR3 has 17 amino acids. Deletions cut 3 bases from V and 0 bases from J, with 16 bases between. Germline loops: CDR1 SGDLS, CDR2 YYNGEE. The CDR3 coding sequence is TGTGCCAGCAGCGCGCCCTTTCTAGCGACCTCCTACAATGAGCAGTTCTTC. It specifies CASSAPFLATSYNEQFF.

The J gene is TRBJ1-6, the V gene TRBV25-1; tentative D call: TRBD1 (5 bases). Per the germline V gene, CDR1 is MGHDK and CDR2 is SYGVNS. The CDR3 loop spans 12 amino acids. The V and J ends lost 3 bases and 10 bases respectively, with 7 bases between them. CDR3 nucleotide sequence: TGTGCCAGCAGTGATACAGGATCACCCCTCCACTTT. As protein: CASSDTGSPLHF.

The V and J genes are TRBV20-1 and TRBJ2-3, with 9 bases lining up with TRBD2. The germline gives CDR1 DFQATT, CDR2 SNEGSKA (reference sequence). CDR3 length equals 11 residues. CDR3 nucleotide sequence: TGCTCTAGCGGGAACACAGATACGCAGTATTTT. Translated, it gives CSSGNTDTQYF.

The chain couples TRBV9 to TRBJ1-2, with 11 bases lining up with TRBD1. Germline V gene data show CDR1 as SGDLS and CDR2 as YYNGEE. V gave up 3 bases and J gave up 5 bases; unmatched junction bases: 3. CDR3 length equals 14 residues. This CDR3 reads CASSGGTGGYGYTF. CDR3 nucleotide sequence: TGTGCCAGCAGCGGAGGGACAGGGGGGTATGGCTACACCTTC.